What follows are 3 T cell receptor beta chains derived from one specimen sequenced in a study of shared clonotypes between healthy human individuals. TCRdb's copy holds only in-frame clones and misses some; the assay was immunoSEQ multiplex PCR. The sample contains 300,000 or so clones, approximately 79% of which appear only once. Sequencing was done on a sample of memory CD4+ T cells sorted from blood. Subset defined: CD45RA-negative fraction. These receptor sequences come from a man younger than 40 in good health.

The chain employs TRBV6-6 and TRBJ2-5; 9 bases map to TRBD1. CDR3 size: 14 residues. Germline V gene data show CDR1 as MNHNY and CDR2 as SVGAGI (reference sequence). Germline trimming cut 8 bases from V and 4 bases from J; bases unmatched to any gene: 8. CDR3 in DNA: TGTGCCAGCTATCCGGGACAGGGACTAGAGACCCAGTACTTC. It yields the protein CASYPGQGLETQYF.

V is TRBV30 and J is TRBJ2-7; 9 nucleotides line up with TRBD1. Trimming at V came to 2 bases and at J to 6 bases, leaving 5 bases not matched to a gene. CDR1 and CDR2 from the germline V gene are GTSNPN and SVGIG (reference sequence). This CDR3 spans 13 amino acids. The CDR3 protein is CAWSFGQGREQYF. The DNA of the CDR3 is TGTGCCTGGAGTTTTGGACAGGGGCGCGAGCAGTACTTC. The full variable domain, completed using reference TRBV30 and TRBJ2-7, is SQTIHQWPATLVQPVGSPLSLECTVEGTSNPNLYWYRQAAGRGLQLLFYSVGIGQISSEVPQNLSASRPQDRQFILSSKKLLLSDSGFYLCAWSFGQGREQYFGPGTRLTVT.

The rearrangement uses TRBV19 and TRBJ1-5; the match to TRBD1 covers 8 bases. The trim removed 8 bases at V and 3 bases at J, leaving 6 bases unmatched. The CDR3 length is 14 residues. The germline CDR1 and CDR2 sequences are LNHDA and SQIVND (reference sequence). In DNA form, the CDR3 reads TGTGCCAGTGACAGGGGTGAAATCAATCAGCCCCAGCATTTT. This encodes CASDRGEINQPQHF.